This T cell receptor (beta chain) was profiled in a study of blood T cell repertoires in COVID-19. Study-level information: Samples of COVID-19 (acute and convalescent) were obtained from the United States, Italy and Spain.

V lost 3 bases, J lost 6 bases, and 7 bases stayed unmatched. Looked up from germline, CDR1 is LNHDA and CDR2 is SQIVND (reference sequence). CDR3 size: 15 residues. The table came from immunoSEQ multiplex PCR; TCRdb's copy has only in-frame clones and leaves some out. Of approximately 230,000 clones listed, roughly 87% are singletons. Source material: peripheral blood. The chain has TRBV19 and TRBJ2-1; 8 nucleotides agree with TRBD2. The TCR originated in a man aged 18 to 30 with active or convalescent COVID-19. The CDR3 coding sequence is TGTGCCAGTAGTATGATGGGACTAGGTGTCAATGAGCAGTTCTTC. Encoded protein: CASSMMGLGVNEQFF.